This entry lists 3 T cell receptor beta chains sequenced from one sample in a study of shared clonotypes between healthy human individuals. TCRdb's table, derived via immunoSEQ multiplex PCR, lists solely in-frame clones and lacks some. The data contain about 2 million clones, over 85% of them seen just once; the ten biggest clones take up around 1%. CD45RO-negative, CCR7-positively selected cells formed the naive CD8 fraction, excluding terminally differentiated effector memory CD45RA+ cells. Sequenced input: naive CD8+ T cells sorted from blood. These receptors all come from a man between 18 and 29 years old in good health.

The chain uses TRBV6-5 and TRBJ2-3, with 12 positions matching TRBD2. The CDR3 sequence is 15 residues long. From germline, CDR1 is MNHEY and CDR2 SVGAGI. V shed 6 bases and J 4 bases; nucleotides not matched to a gene: 5. The CDR3 loop reads CASSPTSGSADTQYF. CDR3 bases: TGTGCCAGCAGCCCGACTAGCGGGAGTGCAGATACGCAGTATTTT.

This chain connects TRBV6-6 to TRBJ1-2, with a weak D call TRBD1 (6 bases). The CDR3 is 14 residues long. Germline V gene data show CDR1 as MNHNY and CDR2 as SVGAGI (reference sequence). V was clipped by 0 bases and J by 4 bases, with 9 bases between them. The CDR3 sequence is CASSYSGTTYGYTF. CDR3 coding DNA: TGTGCCAGCAGTTACTCGGGGACAACCTATGGCTACACCTTC.

This chain connects TRBV6-6 to TRBJ2-7; 7 bases line up with TRBD1. The CDR3 extends over 15 amino acids. Losses at the gene ends were 6 bases for V and 5 bases for J; bases not matched to a gene: 13. Looked up from germline, CDR1 is MNHNY and CDR2 is SVGAGI (reference sequence). In DNA form, the CDR3 reads TGTGCCAGCAGGCTGTTGGCCGGGACAGTCCACGAGCAGTACTTC. This sequence encodes CASRLLAGTVHEQYF.